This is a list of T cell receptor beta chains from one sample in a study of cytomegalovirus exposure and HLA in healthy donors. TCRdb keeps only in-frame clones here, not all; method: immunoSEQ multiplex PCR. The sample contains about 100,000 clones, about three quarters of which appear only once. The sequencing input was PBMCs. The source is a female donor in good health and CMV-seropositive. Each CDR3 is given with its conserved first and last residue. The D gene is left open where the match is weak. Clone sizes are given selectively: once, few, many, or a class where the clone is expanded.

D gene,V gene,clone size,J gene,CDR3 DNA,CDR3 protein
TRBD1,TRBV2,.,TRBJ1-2,TGTGCCAGCAGCTTCGGGACAGGGGGCCGAAACTATGGCTACACCTTC,CASSFGTGGRNYGYTF
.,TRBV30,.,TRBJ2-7,TGTGCCTGGAGTCGAGGTTACGAGCAGTACTTC,CAWSRGYEQYF
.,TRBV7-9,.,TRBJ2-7,TGTTCCAGCAGCCTGAGCTACGAGCAGTACTTC,CSSSLSYEQYF
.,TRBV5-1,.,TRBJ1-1,TGCGCCAGCAGCTTGGGGAGGGCAGCTCCAGGGAACTTCTTT,CASSLGRAAPGNFF
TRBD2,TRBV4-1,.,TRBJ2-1,TGCGCCAGCAGCCAACGGGCGGCCACTAGCGGGCCCTCCTACAATGAGCAGTTCTTC,CASSQRAATSGPSYNEQFF
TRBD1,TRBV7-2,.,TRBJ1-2,TGTGCCAGCAGCTTAGGCGCCGGGACAGGGGTCTATGGCTACACCTTC,CASSLGAGTGVYGYTF
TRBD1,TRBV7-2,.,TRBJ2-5,TGTGCCAGCAGCTTAGGCCGGACAGGGGCGAATTCGGAGACCCAGTACTTC,CASSLGRTGANSETQYF
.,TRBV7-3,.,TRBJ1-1,TGTGCCAGCAGCCGAGACAAGGATGGTGAAGCTTTCTTT,CASSRDKDGEAFF
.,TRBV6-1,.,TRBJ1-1,TGTGCCAGCAGTGAAGAGTTCAGGGCTGGCGCTGAAGCTTTCTTT,CASSEEFRAGAEAFF
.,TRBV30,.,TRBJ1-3,TGTGCATGGTGGGCAGGGAATACAGCCGCCGGAAACACCATATATTTT,CAWWAGNTAAGNTIYF
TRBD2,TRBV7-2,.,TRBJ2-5,TGTGCCAGCAGCTTAATTCGACTAGCGAGAGGAGAGACCCAGTACTTC,CASSLIRLARGETQYF
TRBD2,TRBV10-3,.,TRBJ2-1,TGTGCCATCAGTGAATCGGCTAGCGGGGGCAACAATGAGCAGTTCTTC,CAISESASGGNNEQFF
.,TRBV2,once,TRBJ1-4,TGTGCCAGCAGTGTCAGGGTAACTAATGAAAAACTGTTTTTT,CASSVRVTNEKLFF
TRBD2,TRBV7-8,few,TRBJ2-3,TGTGCCAGCAGCTTTCCCCGGGGGGGACAACCCGGAGATACGCAGTATTTT,CASSFPRGGQPGDTQYF
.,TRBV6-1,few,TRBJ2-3,TGTGCCAGCAAGACAGTCACAGATACGCAGTATTTT,CASKTVTDTQYF
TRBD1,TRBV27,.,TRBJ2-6,TGTGCCAGCAGTTCACCGGGACAGGGGCCCCCCGGGGCCAACGTCCTGACTTTC,CASSSPGQGPPGANVLTF
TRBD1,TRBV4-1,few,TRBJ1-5,TGCGCCAGCAGCCAAGGTCCGGGACAGTATTATCAGCCCCAGCATTTT,CASSQGPGQYYQPQHF